The text below deals with one TCR beta chain. Unique molecular identifiers tagged the TCRbeta library. MiXCR, run by TCRdb on the PCR reads, gives a single entry per CDR3 protein. The table records around 450,000 distinct CDR3 sequences, roughly 15% of them present only once. CDR1 and CDR2 (germline): MDHEN, SYDVKM. The V and J ends lost 7 bases and 4 bases, in that order; junction bases with no gene match: 4. The CDR3 is 13 amino acids. The data were obtained in a study of T-cell reconstitution after alpha-beta-depleted transplantation in children. The chain recombines TRBV28 with TRBJ1-1; 9 positions match TRBD1. This TCR derives from a boy in the first two years of life who had a stem cell transplant for Wiskott-Aldrich syndrome, so the T cells may come from the graft donor. This specimen consisted of PBMCs, mostly from graft donor cells, obtained 360 days after TCRalphabeta/CD19-depleted stem cell transplant. The CDR3 protein is CASTKTGGTEAFF. The DNA of the CDR3 is TGTGCCAGCACCAAGACAGGGGGCACTGAAGCTTTCTTT.